A selection of T cell receptor beta chains follows, all from one sample in a study of OX40 agonist ivuxolimab in advanced cancers. Generated by immunoSEQ multiplex PCR, the TCRdb table keeps only in-frame clones and is missing some. The table shows 45,000 or so clones, with more than 75% occurring only once. The specimen was CD4+ or CD8+ T cells sorted from blood, collected in a trial of the OX40 agonist ivuxolimab. These receptors were collected from an adult with an advanced solid tumor such as melanoma, head and neck, liver or kidney cancer. CDR3s include the opening cysteine and the closing phenylalanine or tryptophan. A D gene is named only where the DNA matches it firmly. The size field is filled for only some rows; it gives once, few, many or a size class.

abundance,j_gene,v_gene,d_gene,CDR3nt,CDR3aa
.,TRBJ2-7,TRBV5-1,.,TGCGCCAGCCGCCCGGAGGGGGCCGAGCAGTACTTC,CASRPEGAEQYF
.,TRBJ2-1,TRBV7-9,TRBD2,TGTGCCAGCAGCTCCCGGGGGGACTCCTACAATGAGCAGTTCTTC,CASSSRGDSYNEQFF
.,TRBJ1-4,TRBV6-5,.,TGTGCCAGCAGTTTTTTAGCGGCGACTTATGAAAAACTGTTTTTT,CASSFLAATYEKLFF
.,TRBJ2-2,TRBV11-2,TRBD2,TGTGCCAGCAGCTTAGAATGGGGACTAGGAAGCGGGGAGCTGTTTTTT,CASSLEWGLGSGELFF
.,TRBJ2-7,TRBV30,.,TGTGCCTGGAGTGTTGGGGGCGGGGGATCCTACGAGCAGTACTTC,CAWSVGGGGSYEQYF
.,TRBJ2-1,TRBV6-6,.,TGTGCCAGCAGTTATTCGGAAGCCTACAATGAGCAGTTCTTC,CASSYSEAYNEQFF
.,TRBJ2-3,TRBV11-2,TRBD2,TGTGCCGTTGGGGCGGGAGCGGAAGATACGCAGTATTTT,CAVGAGAEDTQYF
once,TRBJ2-3,TRBV11-2,.,TGTGCCAGCAGCTTAGAGAACGATAAAGATACGCAGTATTTT,CASSLENDKDTQYF
.,TRBJ2-7,TRBV7-9,.,TGTGCCAGCAGCCTCGCCGGCCCTGCCTACGAGCAGTACTTC,CASSLAGPAYEQYF
.,TRBJ1-6,TRBV30,.,TGTGCCTGGAGTATTACGGAGGGAGTCCGGAATTCACCCCTCCACTTT,CAWSITEGVRNSPLHF
once,TRBJ2-4,TRBV5-6,.,TGTGCCAGCAGCCGTGGGACGACAAACATTCAGTACTTC,CASSRGTTNIQYF
.,TRBJ1-4,TRBV28,.,TGTGCCAGCAGTTTAGGTGAAAAACTGTTTTTT,CASSLGEKLFF
.,TRBJ1-1,TRBV6-5,.,TGTGCCAGCAGTTACACCCGTGCCACTGAAGCTTTCTTT,CASSYTRATEAFF
.,TRBJ1-2,TRBV27,.,TGTGCCAGCAGTTTAATCCCGGCCTTCCTTGGCTACACCTTC,CASSLIPAFLGYTF